This TCR beta chain was sequenced for a study of Graves' ophthalmopathy and Graves' hyperthyroidism. Whole-study context: Peripheral blood was collected at initial diagnosis, before any treatment.

Trimming shortened V by 4 bases and J by 3 bases, and 10 bases separated the two germline ends. Germline CDR1 and CDR2: SGDLS and YYNGEE. The CDR3 is 13 amino acids. Amplified material comprised TCR beta CDR3 regions derived from RNA transcripts. The first round was an RT-PCR with HTBI primers, and the second round was a multiplex PCR. MiXCR was run by TCRdb on the multiplex PCR reads, yielding one entry per CDR3 protein. The table has roughly 220,000 distinct CDR3 sequences, 45% seen once. Ophthalmopathy was moderately-to-severely active, CAS at least 3, NOSPECS at least 4, lasting under 3 months. The evidence that diagnosis relied on was clinical symptoms, serum thyroxine, TRAb, thyroid ultrasound and orbital computed tomography.

The source is an adult man with Graves' ophthalmopathy. The sequenced material came from peripheral blood. The chain is built from TRBV9 and TRBJ1-1; D gene unclear. CDR3 in DNA: TGTGCCAGCAGCTTGGACGGAGACACTGAAGCTTTCTTT. Translation: CASSLDGDTEAFF.